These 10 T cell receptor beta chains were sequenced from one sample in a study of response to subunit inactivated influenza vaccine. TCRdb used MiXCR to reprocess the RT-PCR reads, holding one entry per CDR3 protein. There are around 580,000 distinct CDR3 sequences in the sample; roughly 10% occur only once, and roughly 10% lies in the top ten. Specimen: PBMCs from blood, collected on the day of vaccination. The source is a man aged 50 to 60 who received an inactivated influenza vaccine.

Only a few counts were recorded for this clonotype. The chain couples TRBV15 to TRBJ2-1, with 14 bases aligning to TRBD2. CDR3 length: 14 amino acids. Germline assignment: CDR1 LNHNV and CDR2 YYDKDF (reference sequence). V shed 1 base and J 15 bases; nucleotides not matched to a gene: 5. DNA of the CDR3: TGTGCCACCAGCAGAGGGACTAGCGGGAGGCTGGGGTTCTTC. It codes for CATSRGTSGRLGFF.

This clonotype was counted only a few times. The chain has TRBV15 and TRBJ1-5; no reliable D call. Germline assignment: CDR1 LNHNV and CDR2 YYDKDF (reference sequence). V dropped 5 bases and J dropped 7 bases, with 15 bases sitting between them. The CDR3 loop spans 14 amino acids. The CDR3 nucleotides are TGTGCCACCAGCCCCCGAGGAAAGATCCAGCCCCAGCATTTT. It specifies CATSPRGKIQPQHF.

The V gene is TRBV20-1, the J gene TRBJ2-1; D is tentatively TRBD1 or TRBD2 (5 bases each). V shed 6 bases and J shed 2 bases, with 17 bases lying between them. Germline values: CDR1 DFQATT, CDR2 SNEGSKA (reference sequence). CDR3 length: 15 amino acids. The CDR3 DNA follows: TGCAGTGCCACGTCCGGGGCGGTGGCCTACAATGAGCAGTTCTTC. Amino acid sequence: CSATSGAVAYNEQFF.

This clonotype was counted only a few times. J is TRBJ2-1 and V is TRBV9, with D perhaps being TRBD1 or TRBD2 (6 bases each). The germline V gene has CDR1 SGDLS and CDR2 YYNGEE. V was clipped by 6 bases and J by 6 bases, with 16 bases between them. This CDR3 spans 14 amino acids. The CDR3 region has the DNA TGTGCCAGCACCAAGGGGGGCGCCATCAATGAGCAGTTCTTC. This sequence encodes CASTKGGAINEQFF.

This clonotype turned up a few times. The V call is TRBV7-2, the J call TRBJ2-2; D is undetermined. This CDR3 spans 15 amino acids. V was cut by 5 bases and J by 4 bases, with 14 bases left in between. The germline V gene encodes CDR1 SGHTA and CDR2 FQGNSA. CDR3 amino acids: CASSPSPLSTGELFF. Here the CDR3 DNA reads TGTGCCAGCAGCCCCTCCCCGTTGAGCACCGGGGAGCTGTTTTTT.

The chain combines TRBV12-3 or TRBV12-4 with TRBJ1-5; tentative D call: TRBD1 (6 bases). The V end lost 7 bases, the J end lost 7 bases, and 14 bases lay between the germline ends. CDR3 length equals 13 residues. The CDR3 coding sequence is TGTGCCAGCAACAAACAGGGAGGGCAGCCCCAGCATTTT. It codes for CASNKQGGQPQHF.

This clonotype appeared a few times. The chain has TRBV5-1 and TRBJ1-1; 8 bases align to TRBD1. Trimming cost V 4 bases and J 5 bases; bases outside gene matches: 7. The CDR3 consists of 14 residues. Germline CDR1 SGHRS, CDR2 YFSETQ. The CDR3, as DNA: TGCGCCAGCAGCCGCCAAGACAGGGGAACTGAAGCTTTCTTT. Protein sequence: CASSRQDRGTEAFF.

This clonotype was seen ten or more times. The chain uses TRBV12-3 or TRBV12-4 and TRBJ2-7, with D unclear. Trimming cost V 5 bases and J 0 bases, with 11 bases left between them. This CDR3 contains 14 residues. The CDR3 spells CASSPFTDSYEQYF. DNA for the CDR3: TGTGCCAGCAGTCCCTTCACCGACTCCTACGAGCAGTACTTC.

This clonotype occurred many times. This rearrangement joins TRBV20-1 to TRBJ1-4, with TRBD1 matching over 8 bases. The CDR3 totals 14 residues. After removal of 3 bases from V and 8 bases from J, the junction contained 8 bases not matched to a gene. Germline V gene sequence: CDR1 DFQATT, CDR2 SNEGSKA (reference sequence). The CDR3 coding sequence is TGCAGTGCTAGGCCGACAGGGGATGGGGAAAAACTGTTTTTT. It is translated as CSARPTGDGEKLFF.

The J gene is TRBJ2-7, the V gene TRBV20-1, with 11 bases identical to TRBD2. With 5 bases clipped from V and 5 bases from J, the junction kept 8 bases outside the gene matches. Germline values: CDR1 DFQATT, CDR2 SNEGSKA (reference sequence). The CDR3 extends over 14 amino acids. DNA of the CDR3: TGCAGTGCTCGACAACTAGCGGGAGACCACGAGCAGTACTTC. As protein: CSARQLAGDHEQYF.